Below, one T cell receptor beta chain is given with its context. This record belongs to a study of control samples from healthy donors and cancer patients. Measured with immunoSEQ multiplex PCR; TCRdb has only the in-frame clones, and not every one. Altogether around 96,000 clones are present, 85% to 95% being singletons, with the ten largest covering about 8.8%. Unmatched junction bases numbered 3, after V lost 1 base and J lost 3 bases. CDR1 is SQVTM, CDR2 ANQGSEA, per germline. This CDR3 is 14 amino acids long. The receptor was derived from a young man in good health. J is TRBJ2-1 and V is TRBV29-1; TRBD1 matches at 7 bases. Source material: blood. The CDR3 region is CSVEGRGIYNEQFF. The DNA for the CDR3 is TGCAGCGTTGAAGGCAGGGGGATCTACAATGAGCAGTTCTTC.